These 16 T cell receptor beta chains were all obtained from the same sample, sequenced in a study of graft-versus-host responses after intestinal transplantation. These receptors' antigens are unknown. Profiled with immunoSEQ multiplex PCR; TCRdb holds only in-frame clones, not every one. The sample has about 120,000 clones, around 95% seen once; the top ten hold over 2.5%. Here the sequenced sample was unstimulated CD8+ T cells sorted from spleen or lymph node cells, taken before intestinal transplant. These receptors all come from a human donor who received an intestinal transplant.

The gene calls are TRBV10-3 and TRBJ2-1; 10 bases agree with TRBD2. The CDR3 extends over 13 amino acids. Trimming cost V 11 bases and J 7 bases; bases outside gene matches: 8. Germline V lookup: CDR1 ENHRY, CDR2 SYGVKD. CDR3 protein: CAVSSSGGNEQFF. The DNA of the CDR3 is TGTGCCGTTTCCTCTAGCGGGGGAAATGAGCAGTTCTTC.

The J gene is TRBJ2-7, the V gene TRBV6-1, with 9 bases that match TRBD1. V lost 4 bases to trimming and J lost 2 bases; unmatched junction nucleotides: 3. The length of the CDR3 is 14 residues. CDR1 is MNHNS and CDR2 is SASEGT in the germline V gene. In nucleotides, the CDR3 is TGTGCCAGCAGTGCCCGGGACAGGGCCTACGAGCAGTACTTC. Translation gives CASSARDRAYEQYF.

The chain combines TRBV27 with TRBJ2-1, with D hard to call. Germline V gives CDR1 MNHEY, CDR2 SMNVEV (reference sequence). This CDR3 comprises 11 residues. Trimming stripped 8 bases from V and 10 bases from J, with 12 bases between. For the CDR3, the DNA is TGTGCCAGCGGCCTTTTCTCAGAGCAGTTCTTC. Its translation is CASGLFSEQFF.

CDR3 nucleotide sequence: TGTGCCAGCAGTCCCGACGATCCTAGCGGGTACACCGGGGAGCTGTTTTTT. Translation: CASSPDDPSGYTGELFF. The genes are TRBV28 and TRBJ2-2; 8 nucleotides line up with TRBD2. The CDR3 extends over 17 amino acids. The germline CDR1 and CDR2 sequences are MDHEN and SYDVKM. With 5 bases clipped from V and 3 bases from J, the junction kept 11 bases outside the gene matches. The complete variable domain, with remaining parts taken from reference TRBV28 and TRBJ2-2, reads DVKVTQSSRYLVKRTGEKVFLECVQDMDHENMFWYRQDPGLGLRLIYFSYDVKMKEKGDIPEGYSVSREKKERFSLILESASTNQTSMYLCASSPDDPSGYTGELFFGEGSRLTVL.

V and J are TRBV28 and TRBJ2-1, with D hard to call. The CDR3 consists of 13 residues. The germline V and J ends were trimmed by 6 bases and 0 bases, with 6 bases remaining between them. Germline CDR1 reads MDHEN; CDR2 reads SYDVKM. The CDR3 reads CASRPGSYNEQFF. CDR3 DNA sequence: TGTGCCAGCAGGCCGGGCTCCTACAATGAGCAGTTCTTC.

The V call is TRBV4-1, the J call TRBJ2-7; D is perhaps TRBD2 (6 bases). The germline V gene encodes CDR1 MGHRA and CDR2 YSYEKL. The V and J ends lost 1 base and 6 bases respectively, with 19 bases between them. The length of the CDR3 is 16 residues. The CDR3 loop is CASSQVLDSAGSEQYF. The DNA of the CDR3 is TGCGCCAGCAGCCAAGTTCTGGACTCCGCGGGGTCCGAGCAGTACTTC.

For this clone: Germline is not matched at one junction end, which may reflect a read error. V gene TRBV6-1 combines with J gene TRBJ2-5; D is possibly TRBD1 (6 bases). CDR1 and CDR2 from the germline V gene are MNHNS and SASEGT. CDR3 length equals 15 residues. CDR3 DNA sequence: TGTGCCAGCGGTGAACCGGGACACCGACAAGAGACCCAGTACTTC. Protein: CASGEPGHRQETQYF.

The rearrangement joins TRBV15 to TRBJ2-7, with D tentatively TRBD1 or TRBD2 (5 bases each). Per the germline V gene, CDR1 is LNHNV and CDR2 is YYDKDF (reference sequence). Trimming pared 0 bases from V and 3 bases from J, leaving 15 bases between. The CDR3 spans 16 residues. The chain's CDR3 is CATSRETGAYNYEQYF. CDR3 nucleotide sequence: TGTGCCACCAGCAGAGAAACCGGGGCCTACAACTACGAGCAGTACTTC.

The chain joins TRBV28 to TRBJ2-7; no firm D call. The CDR3 is 12 residues long. CDR1 is MDHEN, CDR2 SYDVKM, per germline. Trimming removed 5 bases at V and 6 bases at J, with 11 bases between. Here the CDR3 reads CASSPTLSEQYF. The CDR3 region has the DNA TGTGCCAGCAGTCCGACTCTCTCCGAGCAGTACTTC. Variable domain in full (rest from reference TRBV28 and TRBJ2-7): DVKVTQSSRYLVKRTGEKVFLECVQDMDHENMFWYRQDPGLGLRLIYFSYDVKMKEKGDIPEGYSVSREKKERFSLILESASTNQTSMYLCASSPTLSEQYFGPGTRLTVT.

The V call is TRBV7-9, the J call TRBJ2-7; D is ambiguous. V was trimmed by 1 base and J by 4 bases, leaving 8 bases between them. From germline, CDR1 is SEHNR and CDR2 FQNEAQ (reference sequence). The CDR3 covers 13 residues. DNA for the CDR3: TGTGCCAGCAGCTTAGGGGCGGTATACGAGCAGTACTTC. Encoded protein: CASSLGAVYEQYF.

J is TRBJ2-7 and V is TRBV5-4; TRBD2 is a possible D gene (6 bases). Germline V gives CDR1 SGHNT, CDR2 YYREEE (reference sequence). There are 15 residues in the CDR3. Trimming removed 0 bases from V and 2 bases from J, with 12 bases in between. CDR3: CASSLAGTQTYEQYF. DNA of the CDR3: TGTGCCAGCAGCTTGGCCGGGACTCAAACCTACGAGCAGTACTTC.

The DNA for the CDR3 is TGCGCCAGCAGCCAGGTTGGACTAGCCGACAACTACGAGCAGTACTTC. Translating gives CASSQVGLADNYEQYF. This chain uses TRBV4-1 with TRBJ2-7; TRBD2 agrees at 8 bases. Losses at the gene ends were 3 bases for V and 3 bases for J; bases not matched to a gene: 10. Germline V gene sequence: CDR1 MGHRA, CDR2 YSYEKL. The CDR3 totals 16 residues.

The chain uses TRBV11-2 and TRBJ2-2; either TRBD1 or TRBD2 may supply D (5 bases each). This CDR3 has 16 amino acids. Germline CDR1 and CDR2: SGHAT and FQNNGV. V lost 5 bases to trimming and J lost 1 base, with 14 bases between them. As DNA, the CDR3 is TGTGCCAGCAGCCCCGGGGCAGGGCGGAACACCGGGGAGCTGTTTTTT. Its translation: CASSPGAGRNTGELFF.

The J gene is TRBJ1-5, the V gene TRBV15; D unresolved. This CDR3 has 15 residues. Germline CDR1 is LNHNV and CDR2 is YYDKDF (reference sequence). Trimming pared 1 base from V and 0 bases from J, leaving 7 bases between. The CDR3 sequence: CATSRAEYSNQPQHF. In DNA, the CDR3 is TGTGCCACCAGCAGAGCAGAATATAGCAATCAGCCCCAGCATTTT.

V is TRBV6-1 and J is TRBJ1-5; perhaps TRBD1 as D (5 bases). CDR1 and CDR2 (germline): MNHNS, SASEGT. The CDR3 runs to 15 residues. V lost 6 bases, J lost 2 bases, and 14 bases lay in between. CDR3 coding DNA: TGTGCCAGCAGCCAGAGGGGTTCGGGCAATCAGCCCCAGCATTTT. As protein: CASSQRGSGNQPQHF.

The J gene is TRBJ1-5, the V gene TRBV28; possibly TRBD1 for D (6 bases). The CDR3 extends over 14 amino acids. V was shortened by 6 bases and J by 6 bases, with 15 bases between the two germline ends. Germline CDR1 is MDHEN and CDR2 is SYDVKM. In DNA, the CDR3 is TGTGCCAGCAGCTGGGGTGAGGGGGGTCAGCCCCAGCATTTT. Encoded protein: CASSWGEGGQPQHF.